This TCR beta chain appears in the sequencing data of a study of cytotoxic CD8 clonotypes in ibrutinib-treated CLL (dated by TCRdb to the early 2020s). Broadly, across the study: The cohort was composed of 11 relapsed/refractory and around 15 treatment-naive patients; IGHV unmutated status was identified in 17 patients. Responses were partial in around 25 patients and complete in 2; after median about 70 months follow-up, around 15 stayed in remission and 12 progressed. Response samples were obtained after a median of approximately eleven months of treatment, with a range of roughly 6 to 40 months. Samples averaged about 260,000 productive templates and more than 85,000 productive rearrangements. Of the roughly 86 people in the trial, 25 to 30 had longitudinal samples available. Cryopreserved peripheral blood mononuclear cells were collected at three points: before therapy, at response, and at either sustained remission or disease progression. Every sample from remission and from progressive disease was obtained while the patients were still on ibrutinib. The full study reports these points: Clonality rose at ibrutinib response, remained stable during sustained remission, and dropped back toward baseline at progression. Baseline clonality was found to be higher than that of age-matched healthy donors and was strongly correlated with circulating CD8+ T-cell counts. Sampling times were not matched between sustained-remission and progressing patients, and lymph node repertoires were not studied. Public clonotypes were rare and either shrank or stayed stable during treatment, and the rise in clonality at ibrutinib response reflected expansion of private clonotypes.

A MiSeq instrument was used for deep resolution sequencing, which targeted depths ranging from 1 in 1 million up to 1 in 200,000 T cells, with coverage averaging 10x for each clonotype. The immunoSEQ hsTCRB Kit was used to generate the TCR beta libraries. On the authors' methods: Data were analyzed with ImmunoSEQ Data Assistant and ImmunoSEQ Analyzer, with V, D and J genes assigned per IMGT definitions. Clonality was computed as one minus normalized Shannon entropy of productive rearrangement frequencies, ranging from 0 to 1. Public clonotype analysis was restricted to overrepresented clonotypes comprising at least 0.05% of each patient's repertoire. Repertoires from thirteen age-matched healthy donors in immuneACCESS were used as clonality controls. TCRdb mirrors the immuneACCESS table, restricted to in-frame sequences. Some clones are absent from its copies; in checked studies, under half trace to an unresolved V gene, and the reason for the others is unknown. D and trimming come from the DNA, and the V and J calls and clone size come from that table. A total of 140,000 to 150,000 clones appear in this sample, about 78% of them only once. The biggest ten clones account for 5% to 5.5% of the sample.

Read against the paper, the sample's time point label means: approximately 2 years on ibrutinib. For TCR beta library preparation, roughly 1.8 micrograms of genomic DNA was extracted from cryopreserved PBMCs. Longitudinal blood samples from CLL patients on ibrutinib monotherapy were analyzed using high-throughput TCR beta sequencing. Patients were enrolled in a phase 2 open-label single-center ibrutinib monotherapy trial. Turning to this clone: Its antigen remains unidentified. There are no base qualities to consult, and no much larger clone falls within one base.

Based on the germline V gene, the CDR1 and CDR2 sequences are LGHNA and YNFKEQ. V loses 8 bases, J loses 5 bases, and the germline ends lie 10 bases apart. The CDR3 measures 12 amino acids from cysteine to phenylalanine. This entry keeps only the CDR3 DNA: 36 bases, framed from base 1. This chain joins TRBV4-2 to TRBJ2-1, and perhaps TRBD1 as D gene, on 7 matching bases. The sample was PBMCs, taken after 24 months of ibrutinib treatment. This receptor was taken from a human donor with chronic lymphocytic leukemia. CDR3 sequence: CASRRGDNEQFF. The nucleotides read TGTGCCAGCCGCAGGGGGGACAATGAGCAGTTCTTC.